Listed below are T cell receptor beta chains from one sample, sequenced in a study of blood T cells in healthy people across ages. TCRdb used MiXCR to reprocess the 5' RACE reads, holding one entry per CDR3 protein. This table holds about 1.4 million distinct CDR3 sequences, approximately 63% found once. The specimen sequenced was blood. The source is a man between 18 and 35 years old in good health. Each CDR3 is given with its conserved first and last residue. The order of the fields is V gene, J gene, clone size, D gene, CDR3 protein. A D gene is named only where the DNA matches it firmly. Only part of the rows carry a size: once, few, many, or a class if the clone is expanded.

>TRBV7-2|TRBJ2-4|NA|NA
CASSFTDIQYF
>TRBV6-4|TRBJ1-6|NA|NA
CASSILYGENSPLHF
>TRBV29-1|TRBJ1-1|few|NA
CSVVAREGAEAFF
>TRBV6-6|TRBJ1-1|NA|TRBD1
CASRRGQGNAEAFF
>TRBV5-1|NA|once|NA
CASSLAVDYDYEQYF
>TRBV9|NA|few|TRBD1
CASSVVGTDWSEQYF
>TRBV13|TRBJ2-1|NA|NA
CASSSTHGRTYYNEQFF
>TRBV20-1|TRBJ2-2|few|NA
CSATLDGNTGELFF
>TRBV9|TRBJ1-2|NA|TRBD1
CASLGGQGHYGYTF
>TRBV21-1|TRBJ2-6|many|NA
CASSKARWDFTANVLTF
>TRBV6-4|TRBJ2-1|NA|NA
CASSEGGEWGEQFF
>TRBV7-9|TRBJ2-6|many|NA
CASSFLGSGANVLTF
>TRBV13|NA|NA|TRBD1
CASSSVDRGSEQYF
>TRBV15|TRBJ2-3|few|NA
CATSGHIQDTQYF
>TRBV12-3/TRBV12-4|TRBJ2-3|few|NA
CASTAVPDTQYF
>TRBV9|TRBJ2-7|NA|TRBD2
CASSVGASVVGGPVWEQYF
>TRBV10-3|TRBJ2-3|NA|TRBD1
CAISRDRASDTQYF
>TRBV28|TRBJ1-1|NA|NA
CASMRDLRTEAFF
>TRBV20-1|TRBJ1-5|NA|TRBD1
CSAPPGQTNQPQHF
>TRBV20-1|TRBJ1-5|once|NA
CSSQRDPNQPQHF
>TRBV24-1|TRBJ1-6|NA|NA
CATSDFPNSPLHF
>TRBV25-1|TRBJ2-3|once|NA
CASRSVAAPTDTQYF
>TRBV11-2|TRBJ2-3|NA|TRBD2
CASSGLAGGPSTDTQYF
>TRBV5-1|TRBJ2-5|NA|NA
CASSLVQSQETQYF
>TRBV3-1|TRBJ2-5|NA|TRBD2
CASSQDRLAGESQETQYF
>TRBV4-2|TRBJ2-5|few|TRBD2
CASSQIAGVQETQYF
>TRBV3-1|TRBJ1-4|NA|NA
CASSQGITNEKLFF
>TRBV2|TRBJ2-7|few|NA
CASSELRGIGEQYF
>TRBV3-1|TRBJ1-2|NA|TRBD1
CASSQDGTGRYSGGYTF
>TRBV5-1|TRBJ2-5|NA|NA
CASSLGGAQEQETQYF
>TRBV12-5|TRBJ1-1|few|NA
CASGLDLTGEAFF
>TRBV12-3/TRBV12-4|TRBJ1-1|NA|NA
CASSLNVEAFF
>TRBV27|NA|NA|TRBD1
CASSYAGTGVNEQYF
>TRBV12-5|TRBJ2-1|NA|TRBD2
CASGRSGTTQNEQFF
>TRBV4-1|TRBJ2-1|NA|TRBD2
CASSQEGLAENEQFF